What follows describes a single T cell receptor (beta chain). V was cut by 2 bases and J by 0 bases, with 14 bases left in between. The CDR3 is made up of 16 amino acids. CDR1 is SGHTS and CDR2 is YDEGEE in the germline V gene. This sample is part of a study of blood T cell repertoires in COVID-19. Sequencing used immunoSEQ multiplex PCR; TCRdb keeps in-frame clones, though not all of them. The sample has about 260,000 clones, roughly nine tenths seen once. Sequenced input: peripheral blood. The receptor was isolated from a man aged 55 to 70 who had recovered from COVID-19. This rearrangement joins TRBV5-8 to TRBJ1-1, with a possible D match to TRBD1 (6 bases). The CDR3 region has the DNA TGTGCCAGCAGCTTAGATAGGGGACAAGTGAACACTGAAGCTTTCTTT. The encoded protein is CASSLDRGQVNTEAFF.